Sequencing of this T cell receptor (beta chain) was carried out in a study of Graves' ophthalmopathy and Graves' hyperthyroidism. Study-wide findings and caveats: It was with roughly 71% sensitivity and around 75% specificity that the model predicted ophthalmopathy progression.

This clonotype was observed at least ten times. The antigen remains unidentified. V was cut by 6 bases and J by 5 bases, with 10 bases left in between. Looked up from germline, CDR1 is MDHEN and CDR2 is SYDVKM. This CDR3 spans 12 amino acids. Amplification from RNA transcripts yielded the TCR beta CDR3 regions. Scientists carried out first-round RT-PCR using HTBI primers and then a second-round multiplex PCR. TCRdb recomputed calls from the multiplex PCR reads with MiXCR, one row per CDR3 protein. The sample contains roughly 500,000 distinct CDR3 sequences, about 15% of which appear only once. Patients were left out if they had other autoimmune diseases, uncontrolled infections, pregnancy or lactation. Orbital computed tomography and thyroid ultrasound, along with TRAb, serum thyroxine and clinical symptoms, underpinned diagnosis. From fresh peripheral blood, roughly 11 ml in volume, the PBMCs were obtained.

Sequencing used blood. The sequence came from a woman aged 30 to 39 with Graves' ophthalmopathy. The chain joins TRBV28 to TRBJ1-2; D is unclear. The CDR3: CASRMDAYGYTF. The DNA of the CDR3 is TGTGCCAGCAGGATGGATGCGTATGGCTACACCTTC.